One sample yielded the 32 T cell receptor beta chains listed below, sequenced in a study of T cell changes during pregnancy in multiple sclerosis. Sequenced by immunoSEQ multiplex PCR; TCRdb stores in-frame clones only, minus some. The sample records under 65,000 clones, approximately 94% being singletons. The material sequenced was CD8+ T cells from peripheral blood mononuclear cells, taken after pregnancy. The receptors come from a female donor with multiple sclerosis, enrolled in a pregnancy study.

V usage is TRBV19 and J usage is TRBJ2-2; 14 bases agree with TRBD2. The length of the CDR3 is 18 residues. Germline V lookup: CDR1 LNHDA, CDR2 SQIVND (reference sequence). V lost 7 bases to trimming and J lost 1 base; unmatched junction nucleotides: 8. The CDR3 loop is CASNPGTSGSLNTGELFF. CDR3 bases: TGTGCCAGTAATCCCGGGACTAGCGGGAGCCTGAACACCGGGGAGCTGTTTTTT.

The chain uses TRBV5-1 and TRBJ2-7; maybe TRBD2 (6 bases). The ends were cut back, 2 bases at V and 0 bases at J, with 12 bases in the middle. The length of the CDR3 is 15 residues. Germline V gene data show CDR1 as SGHRS and CDR2 as YFSETQ. This chain's CDR3 is CASSFGSGSSYEQYF. CDR3 nucleotide sequence: TGCGCCAGCAGCTTCGGTAGCGGCAGCTCCTACGAGCAGTACTTC.

CDR3 residues: CASGHGTSSYEQYF. CDR3 in DNA: TGTGCCAGCGGCCACGGGACATCCTCCTACGAGCAGTACTTC. This rearrangement joins TRBV6-5 to TRBJ2-7; D is possibly TRBD1 (6 bases). In germline, CDR1 is MNHEY, CDR2 SVGAGI. The V and J ends lost 8 bases and 0 bases respectively, with 14 bases between them. The CDR3 length is 14 residues.

V gene TRBV27 combines with J gene TRBJ2-3, with 7 positions matching TRBD1. The CDR3 runs to 16 residues. With 2 bases clipped from V and 4 bases from J, the junction kept 9 bases outside the gene matches. Germline V gene data show CDR1 as MNHEY and CDR2 as SMNVEV (reference sequence). CDR3 nucleotides: TGTGCCAGCAGTTTAGCCACGACAGGGTTCGCAGATACGCAGTATTTT. Protein: CASSLATTGFADTQYF.

The V call is TRBV10-3, the J call TRBJ2-7, with 8 positions matching TRBD2. V dropped 0 bases and J dropped 4; count of bases not matched to a gene: 5. This CDR3 spans 15 amino acids. CDR1 and CDR2 (germline): ENHRY, SYGVKD. The CDR3 is CAISESIGRAYEQYF. For the CDR3, the DNA is TGTGCCATCAGTGAGTCGATCGGGAGGGCGTACGAGCAGTACTTC.

This chain joins TRBV10-3 and TRBJ2-3; weak D call: TRBD1 (6 bases). The germline CDR1 and CDR2 sequences are ENHRY and SYGVKD. The CDR3 sequence is 14 residues long. V lost 6 bases and J lost 4, with 14 bases in between. The CDR3 DNA reads TGTGCCATCAGCGAAACAGGGATCTCAGATACGCAGTATTTT. Amino acid sequence: CAISETGISDTQYF.

This clone appeared a single time. The rearrangement joins TRBV2 to TRBJ2-7, with a possible D match to TRBD1 (6 bases). CDR1 is SNHLY and CDR2 is FYNNEI in the germline V gene. The CDR3 runs 11 residues. V dropped 6 bases and J dropped 4 bases, with 7 bases sitting between them. The CDR3 protein is CASSRGYEQYF. The CDR3 nucleotides are TGTGCCAGCAGCAGGGGATACGAGCAGTACTTC. The full variable domain, in which reference TRBV2 and TRBJ2-7 provide the parts outside the CDR3, is EPEVTQTPSHQVTQMGQEVILRCVPISNHLYFYWYRQILGQKVEFLVSFYNNEISEKSEIFDDQFSVERPDGSNFTLKIRSTKLEDSAMYFCASSRGYEQYFGPGTRLTVT.

V usage is TRBV27 and J usage is TRBJ2-2, with unresolved D. This CDR3 region has 15 residues. V lost 0 bases and J lost 6, with 11 bases in between. Germline values: CDR1 MNHEY, CDR2 SMNVEV (reference sequence). The CDR3 region is CASSLSGLNPGELFF. The CDR3 region has the DNA TGTGCCAGCAGTTTATCCGGTCTTAACCCCGGGGAGCTGTTTTTT.

The chain has TRBV27 and TRBJ2-7; 12 bases align to TRBD2. With 5 bases clipped from V and 4 bases from J, the junction kept 6 bases outside the gene matches. Germline CDR1 and CDR2: MNHEY and SMNVEV (reference sequence). The CDR3 is 15 residues long. The CDR3 loop is CASSVRTSGIYEQYF. The CDR3 nucleotides read TGTGCCAGCAGTGTCCGGACTAGCGGGATATACGAGCAGTACTTC.

This sequence joins TRBV4-2 and TRBJ1-2; 8 bases map to TRBD1. Germline V gene sequence: CDR1 LGHNA, CDR2 YNFKEQ. The V segment lost 4 bases and the J segment 4 bases; nucleotides outside the gene matches: 14. This CDR3 contains 17 residues. In nucleotides, the CDR3 is TGTGCCAGCAGCCCACCACCCCCGGGACAGGCCCTCTATGGCTACACCTTC. This encodes CASSPPPPGQALYGYTF.

V usage is TRBV5-4 and J usage is TRBJ2-5; D perhaps matches TRBD1 (5 bases). V was trimmed by 2 bases and J by 0 bases, leaving 14 bases between them. CDR1 SGHNT and CDR2 YYREEE come from the germline V gene (reference sequence). The CDR3 is 16 amino acids. CDR3 loop: CASSFHKGKYQETQYF. For the CDR3, the DNA is TGTGCCAGCAGCTTCCACAAGGGGAAGTACCAAGAGACCCAGTACTTC.

V usage is TRBV7-8 and J usage is TRBJ1-1; 10 positions agree with TRBD1. The CDR3 loop spans 14 amino acids. V shed 3 bases and J 7 bases; nucleotides not matched to a gene: 5. In germline, CDR1 is SGHVS, CDR2 FQNEAQ. CDR3 sequence (DNA): TGTGCCAGCAGCTTGAACCGGGACAGGGGTGAAGCTTTCTTT. This codes for CASSLNRDRGEAFF.

Notes on this clone: In the same sample, other DNA sequences code for this CDR3. The chain combines TRBV4-2 with TRBJ2-7; 10 nucleotides align to TRBD2. This CDR3 spans 15 amino acids. The germline gives CDR1 LGHNA, CDR2 YNFKEQ. Trimming at V came to 3 bases and at J to 1 base, leaving 3 bases not matched to a gene. The CDR3 sequence: CASSQEREGSYEQYF. For the CDR3, the DNA is TGTGCCAGCAGCCAGGAGCGGGAGGGGTCCTACGAGCAGTACTTC.

The gene calls are TRBV29-1 and TRBJ2-2, with no clear D. Germline V gives CDR1 SQVTM, CDR2 ANQGSEA. The V end was cut by 6 bases, the J end by 1 base, with 15 bases between. This CDR3 is 15 amino acids long. CDR3: CSVQLQVENTGELFF. The DNA of the CDR3 is TGCAGCGTCCAACTCCAGGTCGAGAACACCGGGGAGCTGTTTTTT.

This chain joins TRBV7-9 and TRBJ2-2, with 8 nucleotides matching TRBD2. The CDR3 length is 16 residues. J lost 6 bases, V lost 4 bases, and 10 bases had no gene match. Per germline, CDR1 SEHNR and CDR2 FQNEAQ (reference sequence). CDR3 loop: CASSYLAGLVAGELFF. The CDR3 DNA reads as TGTGCCAGCAGCTACCTAGCGGGCCTTGTGGCCGGGGAGCTGTTTTTT.

This clone was counted only a few times. This chain links TRBV4-1 with TRBJ1-5; 7 bases line up with TRBD1. After removal of 5 bases from V and 1 base from J, the junction contained 2 bases not matched to a gene. Germline CDR1 is MGHRA and CDR2 is YSYEKL. The CDR3 is 14 amino acids. Here the CDR3 DNA reads TGCGCCAGCAGCTCGGGACAGAGCAATCAGCCCCAGCATTTT. It specifies CASSSGQSNQPQHF.

As DNA, the CDR3 is TGTGCCAGCAGCTCAGGGGGGTTCGGCACTGAAGCTTTCTTT. Residues: CASSSGGFGTEAFF. The chain links TRBV9 to TRBJ1-1; 7 bases agree with TRBD1. With V trimmed by 4 bases and J by 4 bases, 7 bases remained unmatched. CDR1 and CDR2 (germline): SGDLS, YYNGEE. CDR3 length equals 14 residues.

Note on this clone: A read error may produce the germline difference seen at one junction end. This chain joins TRBV27 and TRBJ1-1, with unresolved D. Germline-derived CDR1 and CDR2 are MNHEY and SMNVEV (reference sequence). This CDR3 spans 15 amino acids. The CDR3 DNA reads as TGTGCCAGCAGTCTATCGGGCCCGCGTCCCACTGAAGCTTTCTTT. This sequence encodes CASSLSGPRPTEAFF.

The rearrangement links TRBV18 to TRBJ1-1; 7 bases map to TRBD1. The CDR3 covers 13 residues. The J segment lost 8 bases and the V segment lost 0 bases, leaving 3 bases of the junction unmatched. From germline, CDR1 is KGHSH and CDR2 LQKENI. CDR3 sequence reads: CASSPPGTDEAFF. CDR3 in DNA: TGTGCCAGCTCACCACCGGGGACAGACGAAGCTTTCTTT.

In its sample, this clone was seen once. This chain connects TRBV30 to TRBJ2-1; maybe TRBD2 (6 bases). The CDR3 sequence is 12 residues long. The V gene's germline CDR1 is GTSNPN and CDR2 SVGIG (reference sequence). The V and J ends lost 3 bases and 4 bases respectively, with 7 bases between them. The CDR3 sequence is CAWSRGYNEQFF. DNA of the CDR3: TGTGCCTGGAGCCGGGGGTACAATGAGCAGTTCTTC.

The CDR3 loop reads CASSEGTGGYEQYF. The CDR3 DNA sequence: TGTGCCAGCAGCGAGGGGACAGGGGGCTACGAGCAGTACTTC. The rearrangement links TRBV9 to TRBJ2-7, with 11 nucleotides matching TRBD1. J was trimmed by 3 bases and V by 3 bases; bases with no gene match: 2. The CDR3 has 14 residues. CDR1 and CDR2 (germline): SGDLS, YYNGEE. Full variable domain (missing parts from reference TRBV9 and TRBJ2-7): DSGVTQTPKHLITATGQRVTLRCSPRSGDLSVYWYQQSLDQGLQFLIQYYNGEERAKGNILERFSAQQFPDLHSELNLSSLELGDSALYFCASSEGTGGYEQYFGPGTRLTVT.

For the CDR3, the DNA is TGTGCCAGCAGCTTAGCCAGGGGCCAAGAGACCCAGTACTTC. Protein sequence: CASSLARGQETQYF. The chain recombines TRBV7-2 with TRBJ2-5; TRBD1 might be the D (6 bases). The CDR3 loop spans 14 amino acids. Trimming took off 0 bases at V and 1 base at J, with 6 bases between the two ends. Per germline, CDR1 SGHTA and CDR2 FQGNSA.

DNA of the CDR3: TGTGCCAGCAGCACCACAGGGGTAGATACGCAGTATTTT. Amino acids: CASSTTGVDTQYF. The J gene is TRBJ2-3, the V gene TRBV7-8; 7 nucleotides agree with TRBD1. CDR1 is SGHVS, CDR2 FQNEAQ, per germline. J gave up 5 bases and V 5 bases, and 4 bases lay outside the gene matches. The CDR3 loop spans 13 amino acids.

This clone was seen only once. This chain joins TRBV12-2 and TRBJ2-7; the table calls TRBD1, which could not be checked here. TRBV12-2 is a known pseudogene. The CDR3 has 17 amino acids. CDR3 residues: CASRSPRDKVWRHEQYF. DNA of the CDR3: TGTGCAAGTCGCTCCCCCCGGGACAAGGTTTGGCGTCATGAGCAGTACTTC.

The chain recombines TRBV7-8 with TRBJ2-7; 14 positions match TRBD2. V trimming: 5 bases; J trimming: 3 bases; junction bases outside the gene matches: 15. This CDR3 comprises 19 residues. Germline V gene sequence: CDR1 SGHVS, CDR2 FQNEAQ. The CDR3 loop reads CASSGRPTSGRAGFYEQYF. The CDR3 DNA reads TGTGCCAGCAGCGGTAGGCCGACTAGCGGGAGGGCCGGATTCTACGAGCAGTACTTC.

The J gene is TRBJ2-7, the V gene TRBV27; 8 positions agree with TRBD1. The CDR3 spans 16 residues. J lost 3 bases, V lost 2 bases, and 9 bases had no gene match. CDR1 MNHEY and CDR2 SMNVEV come from the germline V gene (reference sequence). For the CDR3, the DNA is TGTGCCAGCAGTTTAAGCCCGACAGGGGAGCACTACGAGCAGTACTTC. Protein product: CASSLSPTGEHYEQYF.

For the CDR3, the DNA is TGTGCCAGCGGGTCCGGGGGGCCCACCTACGAGCAGTACTTC. It is translated as CASGSGGPTYEQYF. V and J are TRBV27 and TRBJ2-7; D perhaps matches TRBD2 (7 bases). CDR1 is MNHEY and CDR2 is SMNVEV in the germline V gene (reference sequence). Trimming cost V 8 bases and J 2 bases, with 16 bases left between them. This CDR3 region has 14 residues.

The chain uses TRBV4-1 and TRBJ1-1; 11 bases match TRBD1. The CDR3 contains 15 residues. Germline V lookup: CDR1 MGHRA, CDR2 YSYEKL. With V trimmed by 3 bases and J by 4 bases, 4 bases remained unmatched. The CDR3 sequence is CASSQGGQGVTEAFF. The CDR3 DNA follows: TGCGCCAGCAGCCAGGGGGGACAGGGGGTCACTGAAGCTTTCTTT.

The chain joins TRBV11-2 to TRBJ1-2; D remains unclear. V was pared by 5 bases and J by 6 bases, with 19 bases between. The CDR3 is 15 residues long. In germline, CDR1 is SGHAT, CDR2 FQNNGV. CDR3 sequence: CASSRRNSWPDGYTF. For the CDR3, the DNA is TGTGCCAGCAGCCGCCGAAACAGCTGGCCCGATGGCTACACCTTC. Variable domain in full (rest from reference TRBV11-2 and TRBJ1-2): EAGVAQSPRYKIIEKRQSVAFWCNPISGHATLYWYQQILGQGPKLLIQFQNNGVVDDSQLPKDRFSAERLKGVDSTLKIQPAKLEDSAVYLCASSRRNSWPDGYTFGSGTRLTVV.

The chain combines TRBV29-1 with TRBJ1-2; weak D call: TRBD1 (6 bases). CDR1 and CDR2 (germline): SQVTM, ANQGSEA. The CDR3 consists of 12 residues. Trimming removed 6 bases from V and 4 bases from J, with 12 bases in between. CDR3 loop: CSVADRSYGYTF. The CDR3, as DNA: TGCAGCGTCGCTGACAGGAGCTATGGCTACACCTTC.

The rearrangement joins TRBV9 to TRBJ2-1; 8 positions match TRBD2. J was trimmed by 5 bases and V by 0 bases; bases with no gene match: 7. Germline CDR1 reads SGDLS; CDR2 reads YYNGEE. The CDR3 is made up of 16 amino acids. CDR3 sequence reads: CASSVEAQLADNEQFF. As DNA, the CDR3 is TGTGCCAGCAGCGTAGAGGCCCAACTAGCGGACAATGAGCAGTTCTTC. The variable domain in full, with the rest retrieved from reference TRBV9 and TRBJ2-1, is DSGVTQTPKHLITATGQRVTLRCSPRSGDLSVYWYQQSLDQGLQFLIQYYNGEERAKGNILERFSAQQFPDLHSELNLSSLELGDSALYFCASSVEAQLADNEQFFGPGTRLTVL.

The chain has TRBV2 and TRBJ2-7; perhaps TRBD1 as D (6 bases). Germline V gene lookup returns CDR1 SNHLY and CDR2 FYNNEI. The CDR3 consists of 12 residues. Trimming shortened V by 5 bases and J by 5 bases, and 10 bases separated the two germline ends. In DNA, the CDR3 is TGTGCCAGCAGTAACACAGGGAACGAGCAGTACTTC. It encodes CASSNTGNEQYF.